This record covers a single T cell receptor (beta chain). Relative to the germline gene, one junction end is altered; a read error may explain this. The data stem from a study of blood T cell repertoires in COVID-19. Study context: Collection of acute and convalescent COVID-19 samples took place in the United States, Italy and Spain. PBMCs, B-cell-depleted T cells, or T cells were the source of the cDNA or gDNA that made up the material.

The authors' processing: By means of reference gene primer amplification, nucleated cell counts were estimated. Using immunoSEQ multiplex PCR, the repertoire was profiled, and TCRdb retains in-frame clones only, with some absent. V, J and clone size were drawn from that table, and D and trimming were deduced from the DNA. The data show tens of thousands of clones, approximately 95% seen once. The specimen was peripheral blood. This TCR was recovered from a male donor with active COVID-19.

CDR3 sequence reads: CASKLSSGQHF. The CDR3 coding sequence is TGTGCCAGCAAACTTTCTTCAGGACAACATTTT. V and J are TRBV2 and TRBJ1-3; possible D gene TRBD1, 5 bases. Germline V gene lookup returns CDR1 SNHLY and CDR2 FYNNEI. CDR3 length equals 11 residues.